A single sample is the source of the 10 T cell receptor beta chains below, sequenced in a study of T cells in Graves' hyperthyroidism and ophthalmopathy. Using RNA transcripts as the source, TCR beta CDR3 regions were amplified. A first-round RT-PCR of the TCR CDR3 used the HTBI primer set. TCRdb reanalysed the multiplex PCR reads using MiXCR and keeps one entry per CDR3 protein. This sample has 85,000 to 110,000 distinct CDR3 sequences, with 45% to 50% found just once. Sequencing was done on a sample of blood. The receptors were sampled from a man aged 40-55 years with Graves' hyperthyroidism.

Note on this clonotype: A single base separates this from a much larger clone, so it may be a read error. This sequence joins TRBV7-2 and TRBJ2-7; the match to TRBD2 covers 10 bases. The CDR3 spans 16 residues. CDR1 is SGHTA, CDR2 FQGNSA, per germline. CDR3 protein: CASSDLAGETAYERYF. The CDR3 DNA sequence: TGTGCCAGCAGTGACCTAGCGGGAGAAACGGCCTACGAGCGGTACTTC.

Sample share makes this clonotype medium-sized. The chain carries TRBV10-3 and TRBJ1-6, with 10 bases matching TRBD1. Germline V gene sequence: CDR1 ENHRY, CDR2 SYGVKD. Unmatched junction bases numbered 7, after V lost 10 bases and J lost 10 bases. This CDR3 spans 13 amino acids. CDR3 sequence: CASTGTGESPLHF. In DNA form, the CDR3 reads TGTGCCAGTACCGGGACAGGGGAATCACCCCTCCACTTT.

The rearrangement joins TRBV5-8 to TRBJ2-7; D unclear. V was cut by 4 bases and J by 11 bases, with 25 bases left in between. From germline, CDR1 is SGHTS and CDR2 YDEGEE. The length of the CDR3 is 15 residues. CDR3: CASSPEQLLSYQEYF. CDR3 bases: TGTGCCAGCAGCCCGGAACAGCTACTCTCCTACCAGGAGTACTTC.

Remarks on this clonotype: Its ends do not fully match the called genes, so a read error is possible. V and J are TRBV19 and TRBJ2-1; D is possibly TRBD2 (6 bases). This CDR3 contains 14 residues. Germline CDR1 reads LNHDA; CDR2 reads SQIVND (reference sequence). This chain's CDR3 is CARTPTGTPSEQFF. CDR3 nucleotides: TGCGCCAGGACGCCTACCGGGACTCCCAGTGAGCAGTTCTTC.

This clonotype was seen repeatedly, ten times or more. The rearrangement joins TRBV27 to TRBJ2-7, with 9 nucleotides matching TRBD1. The junction had 6 bases not matched to a gene; V was cut back by 5 bases and J by 4 bases. Germline values: CDR1 MNHEY, CDR2 SMNVEV (reference sequence). CDR3 length: 14 residues. The CDR3 sequence: CASSRGDRVYEQYF. The CDR3 DNA reads as TGTGCCAGCAGTCGTGGGGACAGGGTGTACGAGCAGTACTTC.

The chain couples TRBV3-1 to TRBJ2-1; 10 bases are shared with TRBD2. Germline CDR1 is LGHDT and CDR2 is YNNKEL (reference sequence). The ends lost 0 bases at V and 6 bases at J; junction bases unmatched: 5. The CDR3 is 16 residues long. The DNA of the CDR3 is TGTGCCAGCAGCCAAGAAAGAAGACTAGCGGGCAATGAGCAGTTCTTC. This encodes CASSQERRLAGNEQFF.

The chain carries TRBV12-5 and TRBJ2-2, with D possibly being TRBD2 (6 bases). Trimming stripped 9 bases from V and 2 bases from J, with 13 bases between. The germline CDR1 and CDR2 sequences are LGHNT and FRNRAP. The CDR3 is 14 residues long. CDR3 residues: CASSVGGNTGELFF. DNA of the CDR3: TGTGCTAGCAGTGTGGGGGGAAACACCGGGGAGCTGTTTTTT.

V gene TRBV29-1 combines with J gene TRBJ1-1; D is undetermined. Germline V CDR1 and CDR2: SQVTM, ANQGSEA. V was shortened by 6 bases and J by 1 base, with 9 bases between the two germline ends. CDR3 length: 12 amino acids. The CDR3 region is CSVRVGNTEAFF. CDR3 bases: TGCAGCGTCCGGGTAGGGAACACTGAAGCTTTCTTT.

The chain combines TRBV29-1 with TRBJ2-3, with TRBD1 matching 7 bases. Looked up from germline, CDR1 is SQVTM and CDR2 is ANQGSEA. The CDR3 contains 13 residues. CDR3 in amino acids: CSARTGGTDTQYF. The CDR3 DNA reads TGCAGTGCAAGGACAGGAGGCACAGATACGCAGTATTTT.

This clonotype was counted at least ten times. J is TRBJ2-7 and V is TRBV6-1; 7 nucleotides agree with TRBD1. With V trimmed by 5 bases and J by 3 bases, 4 bases remained unmatched. There are 13 residues in the CDR3. CDR1 is MNHNS, CDR2 SASEGT, per germline. The CDR3 loop is CASSFDRDYEQYF. Written as DNA, the CDR3 is TGTGCCAGCAGTTTCGACAGGGACTACGAGCAGTACTTC.